This TCR beta chain is drawn from a study of blood T cell repertoires in COVID-19 (dated by TCRdb to about 2020). In terms of the full investigation: Samples from collaborators originated in the United States, Italy and Spain and spanned both the acute and convalescent phases of COVID-19. Subjects who had been exposed to COVID-19, were actively infected with it, or had recovered from it provided the deeply sampled blood TCRbeta repertoires that made up the dataset. The samples were drawn from two sources: the first 160 participants of the ongoing ImmuneRACE study, and 1,000 to 1,500 subjects contributed by 6 global collaborators. A de-identified subject ID, COVID-19 status, age in years and sex were almost always included in the sample metadata. The material from the prospective study consisted of cDNA or gDNA derived from T cells, B-cell-depleted T cells, or PBMCs. Where HLA class I and class II types were available, the types were taken from metadata supplied by the sample provider, not from assay-based typing. The repertoires were made available in a free public database intended to serve as a resource for research on the immune response to SARS-CoV-2.

A single count supports this clone. No antigen is known for it. It has no much larger one-base neighbor in the sample; base qualities were not kept. Whole blood was collected in K2EDTA tubes by collaborating institutions according to the institutions' own protocols. Collaborator samples were shipped for TCRbeta analysis as frozen whole blood, isolated PBMCs, or DNA extracted from either sample type. Overall results and qualifications from the work: Clinical and demographic metadata were provided uncurated, with the amount varying by source and participant.

The CDR3 holds 13 amino acids from the cysteine to the phenylalanine. Only the CDR3 DNA stays, 39 bases, in frame from base 1. Trimming accounts for 4 bases at V and 8 bases at J, while the number of junction bases matched to no gene is 6. The germline V gene (reference sequence) provides CDR1 LNHDA and CDR2 SQIVND. TCRbeta CDR3 regions were amplified from genomic DNA by means of the immunoSEQ Assay, a bias-controlled multiplex PCR. The original pipeline was this. Nucleated cell counts per sample were estimated from amplification of reference gene primers within the assay. To quantify the absolute abundance of each unique TCRbeta CDR3 rearrangement, sequence reads were collapsed and filtered. For each sample, productive Simpson clonality was calculated as the square root of Simpson's diversity index across productive rearrangements. This is the immuneACCESS table as TCRdb keeps it, with only in-frame sequences that have V and J called. A part of the clones is gone; compared with another copy, unresolved V genes explain less than half, and the rest is unexplained. V and J calls and clone size are given by that table; D and trimming were obtained from the DNA. Here the sample has 210,000 or so clones; 84% occur a single time. The ten largest make up approximately 8% of the sample.

The sample taken for sequencing was peripheral blood. In this chain, TRBV19 is recombined with TRBJ2-3, and 7 bases in between align with TRBD1. The TCR originated in a woman aged 50 to 60 with active or convalescent COVID-19. The nucleotide sequence reads as follows: TGTGCCAGTAGTAAGAACAGGGGAACTACGCAGTATTTT. Translated, this gives CASSKNRGTTQYF.